Each of the 18 T cell receptor beta chains below was sequenced from the same sample in a study of cytomegalovirus exposure and HLA in healthy donors. Produced via immunoSEQ multiplex PCR; TCRdb's table is partial and in-frame only. The data show roughly 180,000 clones, 84% seen once. The specimen was PBMCs. The receptors stem from a man in his late teens or twenties in good health and CMV-seropositive.

This clone was recorded only once. V usage is TRBV30 and J usage is TRBJ2-5; 9 bases line up with TRBD2. The V segment lost 1 base and the J segment 4 bases; nucleotides outside the gene matches: 4. In germline, CDR1 is GTSNPN, CDR2 SVGIG (reference sequence). CDR3 length: 14 residues. The chain's CDR3 is CAWSAGTSPETQYF. CDR3 nucleotides: TGTGCCTGGAGTGCCGGGACTAGCCCAGAGACCCAGTACTTC.

The CDR3 sequence: CASSLGGGLGRASEQYF. CDR3 sequence (DNA): TGTGCCAGCAGCTTGGGTGGGGGTCTCGGGAGGGCAAGCGAGCAGTACTTC. The chain combines TRBV5-4 with TRBJ2-7, with 8 bases lining up with TRBD2. Germline assignment: CDR1 SGHNT and CDR2 YYREEE (reference sequence). This CDR3 comprises 17 residues. The V gene end was trimmed by 0 bases and the J gene end by 6 bases; junction bases not matched to a gene: 14. Drawing the rest from reference TRBV5-4 and TRBJ2-7, the complete variable domain is ETGVTQSPTHLIKTRGQQVTLRCSSQSGHNTVSWYQQALGQGPQFIFQYYREEENGRGNFPPRFSGLQFPNYSSELNVNALELDDSALYLCASSLGGGLGRASEQYFGPGTRLTVT.

V gene TRBV7-3 combines with J gene TRBJ2-1, with TRBD1 matching 12 bases. The junction had 14 bases not matched to a gene; V was cut back by 1 base and J by 7 bases. The CDR3 loop spans 19 amino acids. Germline-derived CDR1 and CDR2 are SGHTA and FQGTGA. The CDR3 loop reads CASSLNGMGGTGGLNEQFF. The CDR3 DNA reads as TGTGCCAGCAGCTTAAATGGTATGGGAGGGACAGGGGGCTTGAATGAGCAGTTCTTC.

Only one count was recorded for this clone. J is TRBJ1-4 and V is TRBV5-8; TRBD1 matches 10 bases. The length of the CDR3 is 14 residues. V lost 3 bases, J lost 7 bases, and 3 bases stayed unmatched. The V gene's germline CDR1 is SGHTS and CDR2 YDEGEE. The CDR3 DNA follows: TGTGCCAGCAGCTGGGACAGGGGTGGTGAAAAACTGTTTTTT. It specifies CASSWDRGGEKLFF. Using reference TRBV5-8 and TRBJ1-4 for the parts outside the CDR3, the full variable domain is EAGVTQSPTHLIKTRGQQATLRCSPISGHTSVYWYQQALGLGLQFLLWYDEGEERNRGNFPPRFSGRQFPNYSSELNVNALELEDSALYLCASSWDRGGEKLFFGSGTQLSVL.

The genes are TRBV27 and TRBJ2-5; TRBD2 matches 9 bases. Per the germline V gene, CDR1 is MNHEY and CDR2 is SMNVEV (reference sequence). J gave up 5 bases and V 5 bases, and 24 bases lay outside the gene matches. The CDR3 covers 20 residues. The CDR3 loop is CASSPQWALAGAWTGETQYF. CDR3 nucleotide sequence: TGTGCCAGCAGTCCCCAATGGGCGTTAGCGGGAGCGTGGACGGGGGAGACCCAGTACTTC.

This chain links TRBV27 with TRBJ2-7; the match to TRBD1 covers 7 bases. The CDR3 runs 14 residues. From germline, CDR1 is MNHEY and CDR2 SMNVEV (reference sequence). With 5 bases clipped from V and 5 bases from J, the junction kept 9 bases outside the gene matches. CDR3 residues: CASSTKTGNDEQYF. The CDR3, as DNA: TGTGCCAGCAGTACAAAGACAGGGAACGACGAGCAGTACTTC.

This chain joins TRBV5-6 and TRBJ1-5; the D gene is possibly TRBD1 (6 bases). V was cut by 0 bases and J by 3 bases, with 13 bases left in between. Germline CDR1 reads SGHDT; CDR2 reads YYEEEE. This CDR3 has 16 residues. CDR3 residues: CASSLGYRANNQPQHF. The CDR3 DNA reads TGTGCCAGCAGCTTGGGGTACAGGGCAAACAATCAGCCCCAGCATTTT.

The rearrangement uses TRBV2 and TRBJ1-1, with D unclear. The CDR3 is 12 amino acids. The germline V gene encodes CDR1 SNHLY and CDR2 FYNNEI. V dropped 8 bases and J dropped 6 bases, with 13 bases sitting between them. CDR3 residues: CASVRSESEAFF. The CDR3 region has the DNA TGTGCCAGCGTCCGCAGTGAATCTGAAGCTTTCTTT.

J is TRBJ1-4 and V is TRBV27; D might be TRBD1 (6 bases). Germline loops: CDR1 MNHEY, CDR2 SMNVEV (reference sequence). V lost 2 bases and J 7 bases, leaving 11 bases between the germline ends. The CDR3 has 14 residues. CDR3 bases: TGTGCCAGCAGTTTACAGGGGAAAGGTGAAAAACTGTTTTTT. It yields the protein CASSLQGKGEKLFF.

This clone came up a few times. The CDR3 spells CASSLSRVNTEAFF. The DNA of the CDR3 is TGTGCCAGCAGCCTATCCAGGGTGAACACTGAAGCTTTCTTT. The V gene is TRBV6-5, the J gene TRBJ1-1; tentative D call: TRBD1 (5 bases). Trimming took 6 bases from V and 0 from J, leaving 11 bases between them. The CDR3 covers 14 residues. Germline CDR1 reads MNHEY; CDR2 reads SVGAGI.

This clone was observed once. V is TRBV19 and J is TRBJ2-2; 10 bases agree with TRBD2. Per the germline V gene, CDR1 is LNHDA and CDR2 is SQIVND (reference sequence). This CDR3 comprises 16 residues. Unmatched junction bases numbered 4, after V lost 2 bases and J lost 4 bases. CDR3 nucleotides: TGTGCCAGTAGTATAATAGCGGGAGGAGGCACCGGGGAGCTGTTTTTT. This gives the protein CASSIIAGGGTGELFF. Full variable domain (missing parts from reference TRBV19 and TRBJ2-2): DGGITQSPKYLFRKEGQNVTLSCEQNLNHDAMYWYRQDPGQGLRLIYYSQIVNDFQKGDIAEGYSVSREKKESFPLTVTSAQKNPTAFYLCASSIIAGGGTGELFFGEGSRLTVL.

The chain is built from TRBV5-1 and TRBJ2-7; the match to TRBD1 covers 12 bases. The trim removed 3 bases at V and 6 bases at J, leaving 4 bases unmatched. Germline CDR1 reads SGHRS; CDR2 reads YFSETQ. The CDR3 has 14 amino acids. This CDR3 reads CASSWGQGAGEQYF. The CDR3, as DNA: TGCGCCAGCAGCTGGGGACAGGGGGCGGGCGAGCAGTACTTC.

The rearrangement links TRBV9 to TRBJ2-5, with 9 positions matching TRBD2. V shed 4 bases and J 2 bases; nucleotides not matched to a gene: 9. The germline CDR1 and CDR2 sequences are SGDLS and YYNGEE. The CDR3 extends over 16 amino acids. The CDR3 DNA reads as TGTGCCAGCAGCCCCCACAGGGGACTAGCACAAGAGACCCAGTACTTC. Its translation is CASSPHRGLAQETQYF.

The chain links TRBV5-1 to TRBJ2-5; 8 nucleotides align to TRBD1. The V and J ends lost 3 bases and 4 bases, in that order; junction bases with no gene match: 2. The CDR3 has 13 residues. Germline V gives CDR1 SGHRS, CDR2 YFSETQ. In DNA form, the CDR3 reads TGCGCCAGCAGCTCCGACAGGGGAGAGACCCAGTACTTC. As protein: CASSSDRGETQYF.

The chain carries TRBV2 and TRBJ1-1; perhaps TRBD1 as D (6 bases). Trimming shortened V by 6 bases and J by 4 bases, and 12 bases separated the two germline ends. Germline V lookup: CDR1 SNHLY, CDR2 FYNNEI. CDR3 size: 13 residues. The chain's CDR3 is CASSRGGGTEAFF. The CDR3 nucleotides are TGTGCCAGCAGCCGAGGGGGGGGCACTGAAGCTTTCTTT.

The chain has TRBV9 and TRBJ2-1, with D perhaps TRBD2 (6 bases). This CDR3 comprises 16 residues. Per germline, CDR1 SGDLS and CDR2 YYNGEE. The V gene lost 3 bases and the J gene lost 0 bases, with 13 bases spanning the gap. CDR3 sequence reads: CASSESSGGSYNEQFF. CDR3 nucleotides: TGTGCCAGCAGCGAGAGTAGCGGAGGCTCCTACAATGAGCAGTTCTTC.

With regard to this clone: Within the sample, other DNA sequences also encode this same CDR3. The rearrangement joins TRBV11-3 to TRBJ2-7; 7 nucleotides agree with TRBD1. Germline CDR1 reads SGHNT; CDR2 reads YENEEA. This CDR3 has 14 amino acids. Losses at the gene ends were 5 bases for V and 1 base for J; bases not matched to a gene: 5. The CDR3 spells CASSPRTGSYEQYF. DNA of the CDR3: TGTGCCAGCAGCCCTCGGACAGGATCCTACGAGCAGTACTTC.

This rearrangement joins TRBV5-4 to TRBJ2-3, with a weak D call TRBD2 (5 bases). The V gene's germline CDR1 is SGHNT and CDR2 YYREEE (reference sequence). Trimming stripped 0 bases from V and 3 bases from J, with 11 bases between. This CDR3 comprises 15 residues. The CDR3 sequence is CASSLGLAVTDTQYF. CDR3 nucleotide sequence: TGTGCCAGCAGCTTGGGTCTAGCAGTGACAGATACGCAGTATTTT.